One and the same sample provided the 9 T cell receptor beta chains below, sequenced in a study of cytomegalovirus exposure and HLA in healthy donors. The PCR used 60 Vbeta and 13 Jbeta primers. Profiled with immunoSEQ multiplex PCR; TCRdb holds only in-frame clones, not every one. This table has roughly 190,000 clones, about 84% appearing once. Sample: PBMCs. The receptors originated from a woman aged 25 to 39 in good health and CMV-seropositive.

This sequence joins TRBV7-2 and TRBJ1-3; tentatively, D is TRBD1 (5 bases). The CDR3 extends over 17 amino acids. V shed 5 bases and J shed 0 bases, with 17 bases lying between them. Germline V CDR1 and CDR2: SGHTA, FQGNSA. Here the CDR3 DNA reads TGTGCCAGCAGCCCTTCGGCAACCGGACACTCTGGAAACACCATATATTTT. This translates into CASSPSATGHSGNTIYF.

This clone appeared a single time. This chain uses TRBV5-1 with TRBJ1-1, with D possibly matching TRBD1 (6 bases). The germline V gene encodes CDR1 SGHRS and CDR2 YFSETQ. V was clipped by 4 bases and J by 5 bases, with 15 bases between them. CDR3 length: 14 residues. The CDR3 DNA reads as TGCGCCAGCAGCCTGAAACAGGGAGGGACTGAAGCTTTCTTT. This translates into CASSLKQGGTEAFF.

The CDR3 coding sequence is TGCAGCGCAGCCATTAGGGACAGGGGGCGCCACGAGCAGTACTTC. It yields the protein CSAAIRDRGRHEQYF. This chain links TRBV29-1 with TRBJ2-7; 12 nucleotides agree with TRBD1. The J segment lost 5 bases and the V segment lost 7 bases, leaving 12 bases of the junction unmatched. Germline CDR1 and CDR2: SQVTM and ANQGSEA. The CDR3 totals 15 residues.

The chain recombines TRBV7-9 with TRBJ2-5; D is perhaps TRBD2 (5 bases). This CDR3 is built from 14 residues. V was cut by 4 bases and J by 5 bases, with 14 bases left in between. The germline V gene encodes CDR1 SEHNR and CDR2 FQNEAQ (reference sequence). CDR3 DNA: TGTGCCAGCAGCTCGCCGGGGAATCGGGAGACCCAGTACTTC. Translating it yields CASSSPGNRETQYF.

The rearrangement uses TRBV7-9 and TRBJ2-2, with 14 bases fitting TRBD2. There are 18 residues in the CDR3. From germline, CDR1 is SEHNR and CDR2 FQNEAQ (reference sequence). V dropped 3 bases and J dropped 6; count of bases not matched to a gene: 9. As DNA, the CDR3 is TGTGCCAGCAGCTTTACCCCACTGGGACTAGCGGGAGCCGGGGAGCTGTTTTTT. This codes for CASSFTPLGLAGAGELFF. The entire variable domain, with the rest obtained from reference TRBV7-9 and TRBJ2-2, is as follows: DTGVSQNPRHKITKRGQNVTFRCDPISEHNRLYWYRQTLGQGPEFLTYFQNEAQLEKSRLLSDRFSAERPKGSFSTLEIQRTEQGDSAMYLCASSFTPLGLAGAGELFFGEGSRLTVL.

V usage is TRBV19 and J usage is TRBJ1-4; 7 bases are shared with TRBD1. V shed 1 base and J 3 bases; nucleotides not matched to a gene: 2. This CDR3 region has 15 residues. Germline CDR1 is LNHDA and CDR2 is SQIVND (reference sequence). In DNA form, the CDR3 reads TGTGCCAGTAGTATAGGGGACAGTTCTAATGAAAAACTGTTTTTT. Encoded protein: CASSIGDSSNEKLFF.

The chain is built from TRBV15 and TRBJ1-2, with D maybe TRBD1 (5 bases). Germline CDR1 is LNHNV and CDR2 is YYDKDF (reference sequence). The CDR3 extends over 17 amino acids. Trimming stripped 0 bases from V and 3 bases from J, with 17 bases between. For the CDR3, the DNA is TGTGCCACCAGCAGAGATGAAGGGACTCAATCTTACTATGGCTACACCTTC. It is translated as CATSRDEGTQSYYGYTF.

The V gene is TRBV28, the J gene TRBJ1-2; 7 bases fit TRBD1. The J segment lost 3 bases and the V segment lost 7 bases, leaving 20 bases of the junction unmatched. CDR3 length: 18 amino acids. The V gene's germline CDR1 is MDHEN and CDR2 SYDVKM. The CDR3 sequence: CASTFSKLTDRVDYGYTF. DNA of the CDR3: TGTGCCAGCACCTTTAGCAAGTTAACAGACAGGGTTGACTATGGCTACACCTTC.

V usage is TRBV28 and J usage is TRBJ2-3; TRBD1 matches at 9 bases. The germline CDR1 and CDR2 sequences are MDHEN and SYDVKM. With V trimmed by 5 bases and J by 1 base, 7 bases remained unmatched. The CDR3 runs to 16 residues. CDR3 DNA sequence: TGTGCCAGCAGTCAATCAACAGGGGGCCGCACAGATACGCAGTATTTT. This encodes CASSQSTGGRTDTQYF.